Presented here are 20 T cell receptor beta chains from one specimen sequenced in a study of identical twins. TCRdb called the 5' RACE reads again in MiXCR, with one record for every CDR3 protein. Found here are 500,000 to 650,000 distinct CDR3 sequences, 20% to 25% of them singletons; the top ten hold around 0.5%. The same specimen was also included in a second study, on yellow fever vaccine responses in identical twins.

The sample comprised CD4+ T cells sorted from blood. The receptors were gathered from a woman under 30 in good health.

This clonotype was recorded a few times. The genes are TRBV21-1 and TRBJ2-7. TRBV21-1 is shown as a pseudogene. The length of the CDR3 is 12 residues. The CDR3 DNA reads TGTGCCAGCACATCGGACCTGTACGAGCAGTACTTC. Translation gives CASTSDLYEQYF.

This clonotype showed up just a few times. The rearrangement links TRBV3-1 to TRBJ2-2; D ambiguous. V shed 1 base and J shed 2 bases, with 8 bases lying between them. This CDR3 comprises 15 residues. Germline lookup yields CDR1 LGHDT and CDR2 YNNKEL (reference sequence). The CDR3 DNA sequence: TGTGCCAGCAGCCAAGGAAAGGGTAACACCGGGGAGCTGTTTTTT. Translated: CASSQGKGNTGELFF.

This clonotype has a handful of counts. The V and J genes are TRBV20-1 and TRBJ2-3, with D maybe TRBD1 (5 bases). The CDR3 covers 13 residues. V shed 0 bases and J shed 11 bases, with 15 bases lying between them. The germline gives CDR1 DFQATT, CDR2 SNEGSKA (reference sequence). CDR3 DNA sequence: TGCAGTGCTAGAGACGACCCTGGCACAGGGCAGTATTTT. Encoded protein: CSARDDPGTGQYF.

This clonotype was counted only a few times. The chain has TRBV23-1 and TRBJ1-2, with no clear D. TRBV23-1 is flagged as an ORF with uncertain function. V dropped 7 bases and J dropped 3 bases, with 12 bases sitting between them. The CDR3 is made up of 13 amino acids. The CDR3 protein is CASTHRADYGYTF. CDR3 coding DNA: TGCGCCAGCACCCACAGAGCGGACTATGGCTACACCTTC.

Details on this clonotype: At one of its ends the junction is not consistent with the germline gene, which may arise from a read error. The gene calls are TRBV7-3 and TRBJ2-2; a weak D match, TRBD1 (5 bases). The CDR3 runs 15 residues. The germline V gene encodes CDR1 SGHTA and CDR2 FQGTGA. CDR3 region: CASSITGLGTGELFF. CDR3 DNA: TGTGCCAGCAGCATAACAGGTCTAGGCACCGGGGAGCTGTTTTTT. The whole variable domain, remainder taken from reference TRBV7-3 and TRBJ2-2, is GAGVSQTPSNKVTEKGKYVELRCDPISGHTALYWYRQSLGQGPEFLIYFQGTGAADDSGLPNDRFFAVRPEGSVSTLKIQRTERGDSAVYLCASSITGLGTGELFFGEGSRLTVL.

Only a few counts were recorded for this clonotype. The chain combines TRBV7-9 with TRBJ1-2, with 12 bases matching TRBD1. CDR1 and CDR2 from the germline V gene are SEHNR and FQNEAQ (reference sequence). Trimming removed 1 base from V and 4 bases from J; junction bases left unmatched: 4. This CDR3 comprises 16 residues. CDR3 nucleotides: TGTGCCAGCAGCTTAGTAGGGGGACAGGGGGCCTATGGCTACACCTTC. This translates into CASSLVGGQGAYGYTF.

This clonotype was seen a few times. The rearrangement links TRBV3-1 to TRBJ1-1; D is undetermined. V dropped 1 base and J dropped 3 bases, with 6 bases sitting between them. The CDR3 is made up of 13 amino acids. CDR1 is LGHDT, CDR2 YNNKEL, per germline (reference sequence). CDR3 loop: CASSQVRDTEAFF. CDR3 nucleotides: TGTGCCAGCAGCCAAGTGAGAGACACTGAAGCTTTCTTT. The full variable domain, in which reference TRBV3-1 and TRBJ1-1 provide the parts outside the CDR3, is DTAVSQTPKYLVTQMGNDKSIKCEQNLGHDTMYWYKQDSKKFLKIMFSYNNKELIINETVPNRFSPKSPDKAHLNLHINSLELGDSAVYFCASSQVRDTEAFFGQGTRLTVV.

This clonotype came up a few times. The chain uses TRBV6-2 or TRBV6-3 and TRBJ2-4; D perhaps matches TRBD2 (6 bases). With 5 bases removed from V and 4 bases from J, the gap between germline ends came to 18 bases. CDR1 is MNHEY and CDR2 is SVGEGT in the germline V gene. The CDR3 has 16 residues. CDR3 DNA: TGTGCCAGCAGTGCGGGGCTCCTCGTAGCTAAAAACATTCAGTACTTC. Protein product: CASSAGLLVAKNIQYF.

The chain recombines TRBV6-5 with TRBJ1-2, with 8 positions matching TRBD1. The trim removed 5 bases at V and 7 bases at J, leaving 6 bases unmatched. The CDR3 runs to 13 residues. The germline gives CDR1 MNHEY, CDR2 SVGAGI. The CDR3 loop reads CASSLQGVAGYTF. The CDR3 nucleotides are TGTGCCAGCAGTCTACAGGGGGTCGCTGGCTACACCTTC.

The chain couples TRBV4-2 to TRBJ2-5; TRBD2 matches 8 bases. The CDR3 covers 17 residues. The germline CDR1 and CDR2 sequences are LGHNA and YNFKEQ. Trimming took 3 bases from V and 4 from J; bases not matched to a gene: 13. CDR3 in amino acids: CASSQGRREGTRETQYF. CDR3 nucleotide sequence: TGTGCCAGCAGCCAGGGCCGTAGGGAGGGGACTAGAGAGACCCAGTACTTC.

The rearrangement links TRBV10-3 to TRBJ2-1; 10 nucleotides line up with TRBD2. CDR1 ENHRY and CDR2 SYGVKD come from the germline V gene. This CDR3 has 16 residues. V gave up 3 bases and J gave up 2 bases; unmatched junction bases: 4. The CDR3 is CAISDLLAGPYNEQFF. The CDR3 DNA reads TGTGCCATCAGTGACCTACTAGCGGGGCCCTACAATGAGCAGTTCTTC.

This clonotype was seen more than once but under ten times. CDR3 in amino acids: CATSDGRGNQPQHF. CDR3 bases: TGTGCCACCAGTGATGGCAGGGGGAATCAGCCCCAGCATTTT. The genes are TRBV24-1 and TRBJ1-5; 7 bases map to TRBD1. CDR3 length: 14 amino acids. Germline lookup yields CDR1 KGHDR and CDR2 SFDVKD. Trimming at V came to 3 bases and at J to 4 bases, leaving 2 bases not matched to a gene.

V and J are TRBV5-1 and TRBJ2-1, with TRBD2 as a possible D gene (6 bases). There are 13 residues in the CDR3. Germline V gene data show CDR1 as SGHRS and CDR2 as YFSETQ. Trimming pared 4 bases from V and 6 bases from J, leaving 11 bases between. DNA for the CDR3: TGCGCCAGCAGCCACCGGGACTTCAATGAGCAGTTCTTC. Amino acids: CASSHRDFNEQFF.

This clonotype occurred once. V usage is TRBV7-6 and J usage is TRBJ2-2; 11 bases align to TRBD2. CDR3 size: 16 residues. The germline CDR1 and CDR2 sequences are SGHVS and FNYEAQ. V lost 5 bases to trimming and J lost 8 bases; unmatched junction nucleotides: 10. DNA of the CDR3: TGTGCCAGCAGCCCGACACTAGCGGGAGTGTCGGGGGAGCTGTTTTTT. It codes for CASSPTLAGVSGELFF.

V and J are TRBV28 and TRBJ1-1; D perhaps matches TRBD1 (5 bases). The V end was cut by 5 bases, the J end by 14 bases, with 18 bases between. The CDR3 has 12 residues. Germline V gene sequence: CDR1 MDHEN, CDR2 SYDVKM. The chain's CDR3 is CASSLSGGSSFF. CDR3 nucleotide sequence: TGTGCCAGCAGTCTTTCCGGGGGGAGCAGCTTCTTT.

The chain recombines TRBV5-1 with TRBJ2-7, with TRBD2 matching 7 bases. CDR1 SGHRS and CDR2 YFSETQ come from the germline V gene. Trimming removed 4 bases from V and 3 bases from J; junction bases left unmatched: 13. The CDR3 contains 16 residues. CDR3 region: CASSQSRGGSVYEQYF. CDR3 coding DNA: TGCGCCAGCAGCCAAAGCCGGGGCGGGAGTGTCTACGAGCAGTACTTC.

The chain carries TRBV7-9 and TRBJ2-7; D gene uncertain. V dropped 1 base and J dropped 7 bases, with 8 bases sitting between them. The germline gives CDR1 SEHNR, CDR2 FQNEAQ (reference sequence). CDR3 size: 12 residues. The CDR3 DNA reads TGTGCCAGCAGCTTAGGACTCCGGGAGCAGTACTTC. Translation: CASSLGLREQYF.

Ten or more counts support this clonotype. The chain recombines TRBV29-1 with TRBJ2-2; TRBD1 aligns across 10 bases. V lost 5 bases to trimming and J lost 6 bases; unmatched junction nucleotides: 6. The CDR3 has 14 residues. Germline V gene sequence: CDR1 SQVTM, CDR2 ANQGSEA. The CDR3: CSVKTGGNSGELFF. The CDR3 DNA reads TGCAGCGTTAAGACAGGGGGCAACTCCGGGGAGCTGTTTTTT.

The chain carries TRBV20-1 and TRBJ2-2; TRBD2 aligns across 10 bases. V gave up 4 bases and J gave up 5 bases; unmatched junction bases: 7. The germline V gene has CDR1 DFQATT and CDR2 SNEGSKA (reference sequence). The CDR3 covers 15 residues. CDR3 in amino acids: CSATSASGRTGELFF. The CDR3 region has the DNA TGCAGTGCTACGTCAGCTAGCGGGAGAACCGGGGAGCTGTTTTTT.

This clonotype was picked up one time. The CDR3 DNA reads TGCAGCCCGGGACTAGAGTTTAACCCCACAGATACGCAGTATTTT. Its translation is CSPGLEFNPTDTQYF. The chain uses TRBV20-1 and TRBJ2-3, with 8 nucleotides matching TRBD2. Germline V gene data show CDR1 as DFQATT and CDR2 as SNEGSKA (reference sequence). CDR3 length equals 15 residues.